One sample yielded the 10 T cell receptor beta chains listed below, sequenced in a study of shared clonotypes between healthy human individuals. The assay was immunoSEQ multiplex PCR, and TCRdb's table has in-frame clones only and misses some. Here the sample spans about 700,000 clones, roughly 70% being singletons. The sample consisted of memory CD4+ T cells sorted from blood. Subset described: CD45RA-negative fraction. These receptors all stem from a woman aged 30 to 39 in good health.

About this clone itself: One end of the junction varies from germline; a read error may be responsible. The genes are TRBV28 and TRBJ1-2, with TRBD1 matching 7 bases. Germline V lookup: CDR1 MDHEN, CDR2 SYDVKM. The CDR3 is made up of 12 amino acids. CDR3 nucleotide sequence: TGTGCCAGCAGCCGACAGGGCCGGCCTCCCGCCTTC. Translation: CASSRQGRPPAF.

The chain employs TRBV5-1 and TRBJ2-7; D gene ambiguous. Germline V gene lookup returns CDR1 SGHRS and CDR2 YFSETQ. This CDR3 is built from 15 residues. V lost 4 bases and J 2 bases, leaving 16 bases between the germline ends. DNA of the CDR3: TGCGCCAGCAGCGGAAACCTTGGGATCGCCTACGAGCAGTACTTC. This gives the protein CASSGNLGIAYEQYF.

The chain's CDR3 is CASSLTGESYEQYF. CDR3 DNA: TGTGCCAGCAGTCTGACAGGGGAATCCTACGAGCAGTACTTC. The chain couples TRBV6-6 to TRBJ2-7; 8 positions match TRBD1. The CDR3 runs to 14 residues. Per the germline V gene, CDR1 is MNHNY and CDR2 is SVGAGI (reference sequence). J gave up 1 base and V 5 bases, and 4 bases lay outside the gene matches.

V and J are TRBV28 and TRBJ2-7; either TRBD1 or TRBD2 may fit D (7 bases each). In germline, CDR1 is MDHEN, CDR2 SYDVKM. Deletions cut 7 bases from V and 6 bases from J, with 22 bases between. This CDR3 has 15 amino acids. The CDR3 bases are TGTGCCAGCACCCCCCGGGGGGAGGGGGCCGTCGAGCAGTACTTC. This gives the protein CASTPRGEGAVEQYF.

The V gene is TRBV5-4, the J gene TRBJ1-1; 9 bases are shared with TRBD1. After removal of 4 bases from V and 8 bases from J, the junction contained 3 bases not matched to a gene. Germline V gene sequence: CDR1 SGHNT, CDR2 YYREEE (reference sequence). The CDR3 is 12 amino acids. CDR3: CASSQGQGEAFF. In DNA, the CDR3 is TGTGCCAGCAGCCAGGGACAGGGAGAAGCTTTCTTT.

This clone was seen just once. V is TRBV7-6 and J is TRBJ2-5; D gene ambiguous. Germline V gene sequence: CDR1 SGHVS, CDR2 FNYEAQ. The length of the CDR3 is 14 residues. With 1 base removed from V and 4 bases from J, the gap between germline ends came to 10 bases. The CDR3 region is CASSLEAVGETQYF. The CDR3 region has the DNA TGTGCCAGCAGCTTAGAGGCAGTCGGAGAGACCCAGTACTTC. Full variable domain (outside the CDR3, taken from reference TRBV7-6 and TRBJ2-5): GAGVSQSPRYKVTKRGQDVALRCDPISGHVSLYWYRQALGQGPEFLTYFNYEAQQDKSGLPNDRFSAERPEGSISTLTIQRTEQRDSAMYRCASSLEAVGETQYFGPGTRLLVL.

The chain couples TRBV28 to TRBJ2-2, with a possible D match to TRBD1 (6 bases). V was pared by 4 bases and J by 4 bases, with 10 bases between. In germline, CDR1 is MDHEN, CDR2 SYDVKM. The CDR3 spans 14 residues. The CDR3 protein is CASSSTGFTGELFF. The CDR3 DNA is TGTGCCAGCAGTTCCACAGGGTTCACCGGGGAGCTGTTTTTT. The full variable domain, its missing parts supplied by reference TRBV28 and TRBJ2-2, is DVKVTQSSRYLVKRTGEKVFLECVQDMDHENMFWYRQDPGLGLRLIYFSYDVKMKEKGDIPEGYSVSREKKERFSLILESASTNQTSMYLCASSSTGFTGELFFGEGSRLTVL.

This clone has a handful of counts. The J gene is TRBJ1-2, the V gene TRBV5-1; 7 nucleotides line up with TRBD1. The ends lost 1 base at V and 4 bases at J; junction bases unmatched: 10. This CDR3 is built from 16 residues. Per germline, CDR1 SGHRS and CDR2 YFSETQ. The CDR3 here is CASSLSTGDAAYGYTF. The CDR3 nucleotides read TGCGCCAGCAGCTTGTCTACAGGGGACGCAGCCTATGGCTACACCTTC.

The chain carries TRBV6-5 and TRBJ1-5; D is unresolved. Germline CDR1 and CDR2: MNHEY and SVGAGI. The CDR3 runs to 13 residues. V lost 2 bases and J lost 11, with 13 bases in between. The DNA for the CDR3 is TGTGCCAGCAGTTACGACGGCAGTGCGGCCCAGCATTTT. This codes for CASSYDGSAAQHF.

There are a few counts of this clone. The chain couples TRBV28 to TRBJ1-5, with 7 bases matching TRBD1. CDR1 is MDHEN and CDR2 is SYDVKM in the germline V gene. V shed 5 bases, J shed 6 bases, and the junction held 10 bases outside the gene matches. CDR3 length: 15 residues. CDR3 residues: CASSGFDRVGQPQHF. For the CDR3, the DNA is TGTGCCAGCAGTGGCTTCGACAGGGTCGGTCAGCCCCAGCATTTT.